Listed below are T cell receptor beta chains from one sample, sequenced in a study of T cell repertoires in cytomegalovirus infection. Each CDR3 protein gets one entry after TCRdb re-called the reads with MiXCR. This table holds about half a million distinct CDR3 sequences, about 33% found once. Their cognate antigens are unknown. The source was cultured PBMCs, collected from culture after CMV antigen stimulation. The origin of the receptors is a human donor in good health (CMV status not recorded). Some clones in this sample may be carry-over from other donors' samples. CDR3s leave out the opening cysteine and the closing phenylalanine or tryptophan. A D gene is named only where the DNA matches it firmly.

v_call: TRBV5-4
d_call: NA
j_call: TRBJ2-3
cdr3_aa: ASSLGGGLTDTQY

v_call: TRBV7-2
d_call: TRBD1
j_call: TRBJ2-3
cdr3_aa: ASSSPGQGADTQY

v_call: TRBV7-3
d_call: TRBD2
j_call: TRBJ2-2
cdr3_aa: ASSLSLAGGSGELF

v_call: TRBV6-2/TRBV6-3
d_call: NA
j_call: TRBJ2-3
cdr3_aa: ATIYGGLGTDTQY

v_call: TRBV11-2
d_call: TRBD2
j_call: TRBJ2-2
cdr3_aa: ASSYPVSGGNTGELF

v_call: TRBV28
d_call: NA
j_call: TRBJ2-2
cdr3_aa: ASNTIGQNTGELF

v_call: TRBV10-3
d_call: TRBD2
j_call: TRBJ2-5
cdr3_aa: ATQREIGETQY

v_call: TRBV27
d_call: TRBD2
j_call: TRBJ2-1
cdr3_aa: ASSLGGSLYNEQF

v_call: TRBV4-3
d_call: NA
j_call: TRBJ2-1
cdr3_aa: ASSQEIIANEQF

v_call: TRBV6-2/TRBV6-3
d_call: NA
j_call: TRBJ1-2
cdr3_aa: ASRWTATYGYT

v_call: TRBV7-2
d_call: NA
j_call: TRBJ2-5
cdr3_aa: ASSLVVGIETQY

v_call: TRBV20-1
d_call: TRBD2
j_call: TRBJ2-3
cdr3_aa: SAPLTGVAGGLHRTDTQY

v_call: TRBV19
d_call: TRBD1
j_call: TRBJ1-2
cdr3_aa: ASRRQGNPNYGYT

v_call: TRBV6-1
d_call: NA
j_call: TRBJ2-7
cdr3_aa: ASTPGGSSYEQY

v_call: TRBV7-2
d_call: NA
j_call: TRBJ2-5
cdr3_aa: ASSSPPLETQY

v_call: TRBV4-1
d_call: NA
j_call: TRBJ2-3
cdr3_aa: ASSQDRYPDTQY

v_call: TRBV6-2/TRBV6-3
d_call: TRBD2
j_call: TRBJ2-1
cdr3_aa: ASSYSTSGRFYNEQF

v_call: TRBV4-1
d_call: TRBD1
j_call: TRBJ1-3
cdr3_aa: ASSQEGDRVFQAIRNTIY

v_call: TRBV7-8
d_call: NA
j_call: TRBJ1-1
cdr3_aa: ASSSPGRISAF

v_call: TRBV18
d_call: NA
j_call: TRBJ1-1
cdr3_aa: ASSPSGNMNTEAF

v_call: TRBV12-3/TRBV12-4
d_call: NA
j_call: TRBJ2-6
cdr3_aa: ASNHGESGANVLT

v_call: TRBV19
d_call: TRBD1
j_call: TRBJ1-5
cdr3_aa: ASSPETGSGQPQH

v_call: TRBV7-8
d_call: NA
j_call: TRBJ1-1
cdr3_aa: ASSPQADLNTEAF

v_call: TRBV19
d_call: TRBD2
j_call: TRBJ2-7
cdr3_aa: ASSTSPGGYYEQY

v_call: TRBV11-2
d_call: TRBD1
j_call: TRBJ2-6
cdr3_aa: ASKDRSSSGANVLT

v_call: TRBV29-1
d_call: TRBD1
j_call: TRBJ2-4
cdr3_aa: SVKPGTGVGLAKNIQY

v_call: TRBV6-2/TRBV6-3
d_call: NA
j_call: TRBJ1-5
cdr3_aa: ASSDPAYLPQH

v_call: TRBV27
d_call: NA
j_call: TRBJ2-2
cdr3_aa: ASSLSPQGKLNTGELF

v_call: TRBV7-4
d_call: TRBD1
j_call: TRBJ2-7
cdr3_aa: ASSLGTGYYEQY

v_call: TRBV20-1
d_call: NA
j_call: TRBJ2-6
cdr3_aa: SAIQGAGANVLT

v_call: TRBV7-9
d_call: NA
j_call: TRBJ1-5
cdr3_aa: ASRPLKRTGNQPQH

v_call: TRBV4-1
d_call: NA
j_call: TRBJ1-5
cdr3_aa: ASSQDRGTFQPQH

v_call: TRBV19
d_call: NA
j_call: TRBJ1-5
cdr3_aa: ASSVQGRQPQH

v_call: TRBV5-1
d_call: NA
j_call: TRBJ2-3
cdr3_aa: ASARRDLLLDTQY

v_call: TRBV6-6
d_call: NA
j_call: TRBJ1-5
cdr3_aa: ASSSLVPGNQPQH

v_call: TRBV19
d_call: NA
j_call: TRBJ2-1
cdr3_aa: AAEGLYNEQF

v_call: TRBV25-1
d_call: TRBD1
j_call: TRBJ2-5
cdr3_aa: ASTSFGRGPAKTQY

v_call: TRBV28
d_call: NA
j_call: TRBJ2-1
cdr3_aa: ASSPLLGRSSEQF

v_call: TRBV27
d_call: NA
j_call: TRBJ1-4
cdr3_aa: ASSLIKGADEKLF

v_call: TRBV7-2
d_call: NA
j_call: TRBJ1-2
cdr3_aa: ASSSPGGYGYT

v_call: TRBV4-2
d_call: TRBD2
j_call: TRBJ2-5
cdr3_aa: ASSQEMGGMGQETQY

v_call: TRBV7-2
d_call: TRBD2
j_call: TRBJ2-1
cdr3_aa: ASSLVGVREGRQF

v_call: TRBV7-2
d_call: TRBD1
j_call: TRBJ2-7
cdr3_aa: ASSHGTGYEQY

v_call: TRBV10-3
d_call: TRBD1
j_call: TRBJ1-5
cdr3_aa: AISESSGTGTSNQPQH

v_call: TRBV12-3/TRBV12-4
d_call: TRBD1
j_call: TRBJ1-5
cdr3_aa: ASSLGTGMQPQH

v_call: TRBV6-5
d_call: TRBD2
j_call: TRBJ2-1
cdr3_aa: ASSYLAGEGEQF

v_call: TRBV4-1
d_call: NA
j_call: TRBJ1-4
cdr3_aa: ASSLIQGNEKLF

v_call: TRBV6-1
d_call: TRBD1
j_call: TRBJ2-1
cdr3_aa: ASRATGRAVGRNEQF

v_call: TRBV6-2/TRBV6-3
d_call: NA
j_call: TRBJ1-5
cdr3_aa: ASSYLGGNQPQH

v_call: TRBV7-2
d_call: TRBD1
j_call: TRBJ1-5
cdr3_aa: ASSLGPGGLSNQPQH

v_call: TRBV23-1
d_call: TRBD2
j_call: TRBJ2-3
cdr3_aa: ASSQGRARPLGQY

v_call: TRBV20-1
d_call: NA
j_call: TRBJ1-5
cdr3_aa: SARGPLRGGNQPQH

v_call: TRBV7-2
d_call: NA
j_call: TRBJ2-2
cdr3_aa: ASSLGPVVGELF

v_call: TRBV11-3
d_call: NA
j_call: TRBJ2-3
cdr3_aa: ASSAPPSADTQY

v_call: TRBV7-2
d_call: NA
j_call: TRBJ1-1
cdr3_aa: ASSLRVRNTEAF

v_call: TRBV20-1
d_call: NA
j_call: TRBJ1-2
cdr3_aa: SAAASGLPGGYT

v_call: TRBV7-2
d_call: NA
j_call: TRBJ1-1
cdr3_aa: ASSLEARGAAF

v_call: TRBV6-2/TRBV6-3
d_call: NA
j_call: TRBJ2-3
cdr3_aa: ASSTLLRDSHHTQY